The text below deals with one T cell receptor (beta chain). The antigen remains undetermined. The sample comes from a study of beta chain features in type 1 diabetes. The study reverse transcribed the entire isolated RNA, so it sequenced expressed TCRB transcripts. Assay: immunoSEQ multiplex PCR; the TCRdb copy retains only in-frame clones and omits some. This sample has about 900,000 clones, with 15% to 20% found just once. V was cut by 5 bases and J by 7 bases, with 11 bases left in between. The CDR3 has 13 residues. Germline assignment: CDR1 MDHEN and CDR2 SYDVKM. Findings of the study overall: Shortening that was moderate but significant affected the TCRB CDR3s of Type 1 diabetes patients in all four CD4+ subsets. Cells expressing TCR highly could be over-represented by cDNA sequencing.

The purity of all sorted populations exceeded 98%. V gene TRBV28 combines with J gene TRBJ2-2, with a weak D call TRBD2 (5 bases). Material: naive CD4+ T cells from blood. The clonotype was recovered from a woman aged 18-29 years in good health. The DNA of the CDR3 is TGTGCCAGCAGTGTCAGGAGCGGCGGGGAGCTGTTTTTT. This codes for CASSVRSGGELFF. The variable domain in full, completed from reference TRBV28 and TRBJ2-2, reads DVKVTQSSRYLVKRTGEKVFLECVQDMDHENMFWYRQDPGLGLRLIYFSYDVKMKEKGDIPEGYSVSREKKERFSLILESASTNQTSMYLCASSVRSGGELFFGEGSRLTVL.